Described below is a single T cell receptor beta chain sequence and its context. What it binds is unknown. The entry originates in a study of T-cell memory formation after mild COVID-19. Study-wide context: For the most part, TCR clusters were specific to one donor.

The CDR3 runs to 12 residues. V was pared by 5 bases and J by 12 bases, with 16 bases between. CDR1 and CDR2 from the germline V gene are SEHNR and FQNEAQ (reference sequence). Regarding the study as a whole: Clones which contracted sat mainly in CM and EM if CD4+, and in EMRA if CD8+. CD4/CD8 balance characterized clones contracting day 15 to 85, and CD4+ skew characterized later expanders. Prior to infection, memory already included some responding clones, suggesting cross-reactive memory joined.

A single record per CDR3 protein comes from TCRdb applying MiXCR to the 5' RACE reads. This sample has around 400,000 distinct CDR3 sequences, with roughly 24% found just once. The rearrangement links TRBV7-9 to TRBJ1-2; the D gene is possibly TRBD1 (5 bases). The source is an adult woman who had mild COVID-19 (a few samples of this study predate the infection). Cell type and time point are not known. Input material: PBMCs or a T cell subset sorted from them (not recorded which). For the CDR3, the DNA is TGTGCCAGCAGCCTTGGACACTCGGTAGACACCTTC. Encoded protein: CASSLGHSVDTF.